The 8 T cell receptor beta chains listed next were all sequenced from one sample in a study of OX40 agonist ivuxolimab in advanced cancers. Produced via immunoSEQ multiplex PCR; TCRdb's table is partial and in-frame only. The sample carries 37,000 or so clones, approximately 80% recorded once. This specimen consisted of CD4+ or CD8+ T cells sorted from blood, obtained in a trial of the OX40 agonist ivuxolimab. The receptors derive from an adult with an advanced solid tumor such as melanoma, head and neck, liver or kidney cancer.

The J gene is TRBJ1-6, the V gene TRBV5-1, with a weak D call TRBD1 (6 bases). CDR1 SGHRS and CDR2 YFSETQ come from the germline V gene. The V and J ends lost 4 bases and 5 bases respectively, with 13 bases between them. This CDR3 is built from 15 residues. The CDR3 nucleotides are TGCGCCAGCAGCCCTCGGACAGCCGATAATTCACCCCTCCACTTT. Residues: CASSPRTADNSPLHF.

About this clone: Compared with germline, one end of the junction differs, possibly owing to a read error. The chain carries TRBV10-3 and TRBJ1-2; perhaps TRBD1 as D (5 bases). Germline CDR1 is ENHRY and CDR2 is SYGVKD. The CDR3 spans 14 residues. This CDR3 is CASSTRQGNYGYTF. In nucleotides, the CDR3 is TGTGCCAGCAGTACGAGGCAGGGCAACTATGGCTACACCTTC.

V is TRBV7-9 and J is TRBJ2-5, with a tentative D call TRBD2 (5 bases). The CDR3 contains 19 residues. Germline CDR1 and CDR2: SEHNR and FQNEAQ (reference sequence). Trimming stripped 5 bases from V and 0 bases from J, with 25 bases between. The CDR3 nucleotides read TGTGCCAGCAGCCCCAATTCTGAGAGGGTAGAAACGTACCAAGAGACCCAGTACTTC. Amino acids: CASSPNSERVETYQETQYF.

This clone showed up just a few times. This chain connects TRBV7-9 to TRBJ1-6; D is uncertain. Trimming removed 5 bases at V and 12 bases at J, with 8 bases between. CDR3 length: 11 residues. Per germline, CDR1 SEHNR and CDR2 FQNEAQ (reference sequence). The CDR3 coding sequence is TGTGCCAGCAGCAATACCCTACCCCTCCACTTT. Its protein product is CASSNTLPLHF. The full variable domain, completed using reference TRBV7-9 and TRBJ1-6, is DTGVSQNPRHKITKRGQNVTFRCDPISEHNRLYWYRQTLGQGPEFLTYFQNEAQLEKSRLLSDRFSAERPKGSFSTLEIQRTEQGDSAMYLCASSNTLPLHFGNGTRLTVT.

There are a few counts of this clone. The gene calls are TRBV1 and TRBJ2-3; TRBD2 was called by the table and not checked on the DNA. TRBV1 is flagged as a pseudogene. This CDR3 has 18 residues. Written as DNA, the CDR3 is TGCACCAGCAGCCAAGATTTTTTGAGGGAGGGCCGGGCAGATACGCAGTATTTT. Translated: CTSSQDFLREGRADTQYF.

This clone was seen a single time. This chain uses TRBV5-1 with TRBJ2-7; 11 bases align to TRBD2. The junction had 6 bases not matched to a gene; V was cut back by 3 bases and J by 1 base. Per germline, CDR1 SGHRS and CDR2 YFSETQ. This CDR3 comprises 16 residues. This CDR3 is CASSSLAGAVSYEQYF. The CDR3 DNA is TGCGCCAGCAGCTCACTAGCGGGGGCCGTTTCCTACGAGCAGTACTTC.

The chain recombines TRBV5-1 with TRBJ1-3, with 7 bases fitting TRBD1. Germline CDR1 reads SGHRS; CDR2 reads YFSETQ. This CDR3 comprises 14 residues. Trimming cost V 2 bases and J 8 bases; bases outside gene matches: 7. The CDR3 DNA reads as TGCGCCAGCAGCTTACTCGGACAGGAGGACACCATATATTTT. Amino acids: CASSLLGQEDTIYF.

The chain links TRBV4-1 to TRBJ2-4; 7 nucleotides align to TRBD1. J lost 1 base, V lost 1 base, and 10 bases had no gene match. The CDR3 extends over 18 amino acids. Per the germline V gene, CDR1 is MGHRA and CDR2 is YSYEKL. The CDR3 sequence is CASSQGTQGQTAKNIQYF. The CDR3 DNA reads TGCGCCAGCAGCCAAGGGACCCAGGGACAGACGGCCAAAAACATTCAGTACTTC.